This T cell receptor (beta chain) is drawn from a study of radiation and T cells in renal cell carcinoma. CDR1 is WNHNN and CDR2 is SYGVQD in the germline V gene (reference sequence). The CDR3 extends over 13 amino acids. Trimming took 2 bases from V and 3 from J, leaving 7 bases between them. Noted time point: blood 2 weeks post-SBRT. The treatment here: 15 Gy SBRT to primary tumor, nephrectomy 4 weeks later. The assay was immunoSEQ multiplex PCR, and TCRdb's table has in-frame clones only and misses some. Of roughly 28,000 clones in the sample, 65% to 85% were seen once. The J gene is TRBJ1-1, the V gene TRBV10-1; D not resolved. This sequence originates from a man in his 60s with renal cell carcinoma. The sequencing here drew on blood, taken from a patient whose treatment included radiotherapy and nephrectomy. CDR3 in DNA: TGCGCCAGCAGTGAGGGGGAGTACACTGAAGCTTTCTTT. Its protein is CASSEGEYTEAFF.